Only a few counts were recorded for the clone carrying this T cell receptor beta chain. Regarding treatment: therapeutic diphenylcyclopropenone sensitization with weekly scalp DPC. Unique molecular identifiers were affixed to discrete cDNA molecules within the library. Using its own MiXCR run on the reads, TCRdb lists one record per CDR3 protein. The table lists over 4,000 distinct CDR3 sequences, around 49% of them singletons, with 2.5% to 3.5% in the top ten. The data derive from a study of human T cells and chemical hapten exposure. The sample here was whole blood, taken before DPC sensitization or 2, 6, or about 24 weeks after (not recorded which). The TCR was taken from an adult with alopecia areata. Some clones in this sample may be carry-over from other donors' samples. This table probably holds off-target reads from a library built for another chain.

CDR3 bases: TGTGCCAGCAGTTTTAATACAGATACGCAGTATTTT. Amino acids: CASSFNTDTQYF. This chain connects TRBV12-3 or TRBV12-4 to TRBJ2-3; D unresolved. The CDR3 covers 12 residues. The V end was cut by 3 bases, the J end by 3 bases, with 4 bases between.